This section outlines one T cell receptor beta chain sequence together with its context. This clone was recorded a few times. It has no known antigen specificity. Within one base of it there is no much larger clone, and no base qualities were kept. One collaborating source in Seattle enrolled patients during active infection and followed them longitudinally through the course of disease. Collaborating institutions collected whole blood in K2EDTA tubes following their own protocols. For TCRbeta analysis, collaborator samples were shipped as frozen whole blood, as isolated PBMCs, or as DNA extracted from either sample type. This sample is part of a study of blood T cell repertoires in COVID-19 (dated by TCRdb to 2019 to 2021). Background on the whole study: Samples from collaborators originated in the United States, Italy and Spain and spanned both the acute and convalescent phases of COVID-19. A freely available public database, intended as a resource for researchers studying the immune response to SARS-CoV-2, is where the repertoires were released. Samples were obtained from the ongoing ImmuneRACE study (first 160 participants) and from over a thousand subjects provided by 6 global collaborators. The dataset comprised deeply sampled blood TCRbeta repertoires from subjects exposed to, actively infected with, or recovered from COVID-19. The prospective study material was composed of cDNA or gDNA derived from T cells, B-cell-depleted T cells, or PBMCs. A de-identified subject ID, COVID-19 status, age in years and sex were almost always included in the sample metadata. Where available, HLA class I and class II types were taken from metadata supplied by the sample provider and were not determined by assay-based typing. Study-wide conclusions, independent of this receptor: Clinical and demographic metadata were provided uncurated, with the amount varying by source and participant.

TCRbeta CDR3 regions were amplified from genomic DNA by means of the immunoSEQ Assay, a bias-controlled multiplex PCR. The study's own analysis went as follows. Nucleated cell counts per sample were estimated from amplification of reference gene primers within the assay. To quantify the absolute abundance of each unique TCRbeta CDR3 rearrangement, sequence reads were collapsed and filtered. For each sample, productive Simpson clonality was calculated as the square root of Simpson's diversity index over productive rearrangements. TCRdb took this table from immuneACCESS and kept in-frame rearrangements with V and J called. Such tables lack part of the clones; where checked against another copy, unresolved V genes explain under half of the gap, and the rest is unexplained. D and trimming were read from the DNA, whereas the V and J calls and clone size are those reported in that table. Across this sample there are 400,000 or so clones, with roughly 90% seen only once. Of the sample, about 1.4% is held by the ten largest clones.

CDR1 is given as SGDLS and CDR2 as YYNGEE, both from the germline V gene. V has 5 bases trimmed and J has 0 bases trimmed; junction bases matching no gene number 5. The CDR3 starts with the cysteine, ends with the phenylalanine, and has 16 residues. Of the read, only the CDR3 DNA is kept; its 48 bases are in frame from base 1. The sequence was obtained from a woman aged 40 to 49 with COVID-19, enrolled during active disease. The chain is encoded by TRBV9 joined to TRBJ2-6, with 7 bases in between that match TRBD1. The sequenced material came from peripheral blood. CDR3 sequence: CASSRDRSSGANVLTF. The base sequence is TGTGCCAGCAGTCGGGACAGAAGCTCTGGGGCCAACGTCCTGACTTTC.